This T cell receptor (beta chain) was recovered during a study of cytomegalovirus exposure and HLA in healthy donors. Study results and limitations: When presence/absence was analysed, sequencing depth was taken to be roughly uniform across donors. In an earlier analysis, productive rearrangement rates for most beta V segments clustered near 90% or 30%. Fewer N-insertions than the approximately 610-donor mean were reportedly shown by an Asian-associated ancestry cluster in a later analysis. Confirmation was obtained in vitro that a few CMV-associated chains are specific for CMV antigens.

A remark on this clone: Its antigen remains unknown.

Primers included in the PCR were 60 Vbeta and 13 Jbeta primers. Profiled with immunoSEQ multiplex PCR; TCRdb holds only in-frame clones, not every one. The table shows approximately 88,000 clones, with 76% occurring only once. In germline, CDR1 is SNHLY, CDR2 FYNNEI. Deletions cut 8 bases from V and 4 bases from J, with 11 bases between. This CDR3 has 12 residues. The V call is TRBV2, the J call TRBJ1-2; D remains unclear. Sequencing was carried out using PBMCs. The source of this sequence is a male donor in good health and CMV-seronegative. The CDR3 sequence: CASRSGSYGYTF. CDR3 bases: TGTGCCAGCCGCTCCGGGAGCTATGGCTACACCTTC.